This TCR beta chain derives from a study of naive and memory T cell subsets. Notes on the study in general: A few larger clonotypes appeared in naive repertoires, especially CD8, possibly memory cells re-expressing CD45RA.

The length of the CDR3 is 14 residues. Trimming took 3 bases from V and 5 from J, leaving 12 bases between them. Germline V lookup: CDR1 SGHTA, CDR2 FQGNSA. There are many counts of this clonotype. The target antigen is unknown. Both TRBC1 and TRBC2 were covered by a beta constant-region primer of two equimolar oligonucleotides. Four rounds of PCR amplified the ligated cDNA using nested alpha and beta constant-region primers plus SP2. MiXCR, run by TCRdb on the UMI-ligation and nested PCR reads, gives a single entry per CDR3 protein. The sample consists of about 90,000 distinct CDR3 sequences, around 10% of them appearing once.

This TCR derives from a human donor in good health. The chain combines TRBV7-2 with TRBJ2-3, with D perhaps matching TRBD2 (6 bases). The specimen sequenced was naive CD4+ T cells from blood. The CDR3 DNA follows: TGTGCCAGCAGCTTGGAGACTAGGGGAGATACGCAGTATTTT. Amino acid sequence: CASSLETRGDTQYF.